This TCR beta chain originates from a study of T cell repertoires in cytomegalovirus infection. Overall study context: Public TCR beta signatures marked donors with CMV infection and the matching HLA.

MiXCR was run by TCRdb on the reads, yielding one entry per CDR3 protein. Of 310,000 or so distinct CDR3 sequences detected, approximately 25% appear once; the ten largest clones hold about an eighth. The CDR3 spans 14 residues. Germline V CDR1 and CDR2: MDHEN, SYDVKM. Turning to this clonotype: Its target is not known. Germline is not matched at one junction end, which may reflect a read error.

The chain has TRBV28 and TRBJ1-1, with TRBD1 matching 8 bases. This specimen consisted of cultured PBMCs, obtained from culture after CMV antigen stimulation. This sequence originates from a human donor in good health (CMV status not recorded). Some clones in this sample may be carry-over from other donors' samples. Written as DNA, the CDR3 is TGTGCCAGCAGCCGACAGGGGTCCAGAACTGGAGCTTTCTTT. Protein product: CASSRQGSRTGAFF.